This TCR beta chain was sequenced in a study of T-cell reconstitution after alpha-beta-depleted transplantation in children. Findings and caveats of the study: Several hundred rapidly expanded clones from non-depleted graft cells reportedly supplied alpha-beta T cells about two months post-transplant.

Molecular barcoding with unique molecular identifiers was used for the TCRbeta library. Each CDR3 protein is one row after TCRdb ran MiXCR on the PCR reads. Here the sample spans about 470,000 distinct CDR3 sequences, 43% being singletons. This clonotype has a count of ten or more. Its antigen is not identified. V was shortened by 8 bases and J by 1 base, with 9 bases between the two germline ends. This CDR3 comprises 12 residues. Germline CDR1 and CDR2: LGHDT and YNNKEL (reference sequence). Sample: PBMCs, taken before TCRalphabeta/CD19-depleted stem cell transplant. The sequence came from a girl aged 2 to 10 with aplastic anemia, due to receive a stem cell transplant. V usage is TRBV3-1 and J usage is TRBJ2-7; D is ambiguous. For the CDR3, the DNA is TGTGCCAGCGGGCAGACTTCCTACGAGCAGTACTTC. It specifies CASGQTSYEQYF.